Below, 10 T cell receptor beta chains from the same sample are listed, as sequenced in a study of blood T cell repertoires in COVID-19. Some clones are missing from TCRdb's copy, which holds only in-frame ones; the method was immunoSEQ multiplex PCR. Of roughly 330,000 clones in the sample, roughly 88% were seen once. Sequencing was performed on PBMCs or T cells enriched from blood (not recorded which). These receptors were obtained from a man aged 30 to 45 who had recovered from COVID-19.

The chain is built from TRBV12-3 or TRBV12-4 and TRBJ2-7; no clear D. V gave up 5 bases and J gave up 3 bases, with 8 bases separating them. The CDR3 loop spans 12 amino acids. The CDR3 DNA reads TGTGCCAGCAGTCTCCACAGCTACGAGCAGTACTTC. This encodes CASSLHSYEQYF.

The CDR3 sequence is CSAEGLNQETQYF. CDR3 sequence (DNA): TGCAGCGCTGAGGGGCTTAACCAAGAGACCCAGTACTTC. The V and J genes are TRBV29-1 and TRBJ2-5, with D possibly called TRBD1 or TRBD2 (5 bases each). CDR3 length: 13 residues. Germline V gene sequence: CDR1 SQVTM, CDR2 ANQGSEA. V shed 7 bases and J shed 0 bases, with 12 bases lying between them.

The chain uses TRBV5-5 and TRBJ2-2, with D possibly being TRBD1 (7 bases). V lost 2 bases and J 4 bases, leaving 12 bases between the germline ends. Germline-derived CDR1 and CDR2 are SGHKS and YYEKEE (reference sequence). This CDR3 region has 15 residues. The CDR3 DNA reads as TGTGCCAGCAGCTTTAGACAGGGAGGCACCGGGGAGCTGTTTTTT. Translation: CASSFRQGGTGELFF.

The J gene is TRBJ1-5, the V gene TRBV7-8, with D possibly matching TRBD1 (6 bases). Germline CDR1 SGHVS, CDR2 FQNEAQ. V was trimmed by 3 bases and J by 7 bases, leaving 13 bases between them. The CDR3 totals 14 residues. The CDR3 sequence is CASSFSRDNQPQHF. Here the CDR3 DNA reads TGTGCCAGCAGCTTCTCCAGGGACAACCAGCCCCAGCATTTT.

This clone has a single count. V is TRBV4-1 and J is TRBJ2-5; a possible D gene is TRBD2 (5 bases). This CDR3 comprises 15 residues. Trimming shortened V by 2 bases and J by 5 bases, and 15 bases separated the two germline ends. CDR1 is MGHRA, CDR2 YSYEKL, per germline. The CDR3 bases are TGCGCCAGCAGCCAACACCGGGAAGGCCAGGAGACCCAGTACTTC. Translated, it gives CASSQHREGQETQYF.

The chain links TRBV30 to TRBJ1-5; D might be TRBD1 (6 bases). This CDR3 has 14 amino acids. V was shortened by 0 bases and J by 2 bases, with 8 bases between the two germline ends. Germline CDR1 is GTSNPN and CDR2 is SVGIG (reference sequence). This CDR3 reads CAWSVKGGNQPQHF. Here the CDR3 DNA reads TGTGCCTGGAGTGTAAAGGGGGGCAATCAGCCCCAGCATTTT.

The chain uses TRBV11-2 and TRBJ2-2; tentative D call: TRBD2 (6 bases). There are 14 residues in the CDR3. Trimming pared 5 bases from V and 4 bases from J, leaving 11 bases between. Germline loops: CDR1 SGHAT, CDR2 FQNNGV. In nucleotides, the CDR3 is TGTGCCAGCAGCCCTTGGAGGGGCACCGGGGAGCTGTTTTTT. Translation: CASSPWRGTGELFF. Supplemented by reference TRBV11-2 and TRBJ2-2, the full variable domain reads EAGVAQSPRYKIIEKRQSVAFWCNPISGHATLYWYQQILGQGPKLLIQFQNNGVVDDSQLPKDRFSAERLKGVDSTLKIQPAKLEDSAVYLCASSPWRGTGELFFGEGSRLTVL.

V is TRBV5-1 and J is TRBJ2-3; 9 bases align to TRBD2. J gave up 2 bases and V 0 bases, and 7 bases lay outside the gene matches. This CDR3 has 17 amino acids. The germline CDR1 and CDR2 sequences are SGHRS and YFSETQ. The DNA of the CDR3 is TGCGCCAGCAGCTTGGCGCCAGCGGGGGGCCTCACAGATACGCAGTATTTT. Its protein is CASSLAPAGGLTDTQYF.

The chain couples TRBV24-1 to TRBJ1-5, with 8 bases aligning to TRBD1. Trimming removed 3 bases from V and 2 bases from J; junction bases left unmatched: 5. The CDR3 runs to 16 residues. Looked up from germline, CDR1 is KGHDR and CDR2 is SFDVKD. The CDR3 bases are TGTGCCACCAGTGATGACAGGGGATATGGCAATCAGCCCCAGCATTTT. Its translation is CATSDDRGYGNQPQHF.

The chain joins TRBV28 to TRBJ1-5; D might be TRBD1 (6 bases). Germline CDR1 and CDR2: MDHEN and SYDVKM. The CDR3 sequence is 15 residues long. V lost 4 bases and J 2 bases, leaving 12 bases between the germline ends. The CDR3 spells CASSWAGVGNQPQHF. CDR3 in DNA: TGTGCCAGCAGTTGGGCAGGGGTGGGCAATCAGCCCCAGCATTTT.